This TCR beta chain was documented in a study of T cells after yellow fever vaccination. TCRdb recomputed calls from the 5' RACE reads with MiXCR, one row per CDR3 protein. The sample carries 620,000 or so distinct CDR3 sequences, 9% to 15% recorded once. This clonotype was found a few times. Trimming left V 8 bases short and J 4 bases short, with 9 bases between. The germline CDR1 and CDR2 sequences are MNHEY and SVGAGI. This CDR3 has 11 residues. The input for sequencing was PBMCs, taken on the day of the yellow fever booster vaccination. V and J are TRBV6-5 and TRBJ2-7; TRBD2 might be the D (5 bases). The receptor's source is a man between 25 and 39 years old who received the YFV17D yellow fever vaccine. The CDR3 DNA reads TGTGCCAGCTGGGGAGCTTACGAGCAGTACTTC. Its translation: CASWGAYEQYF.